The next 24 T cell receptor beta chains were all read from a single sample in a study of blood T cell repertoires in COVID-19. Repertoires were generated with immunoSEQ multiplex PCR, while TCRdb's copy carries only in-frame clones and drops some. The sample holds 200,000 to 250,000 clones, about 90% seen once. Material: PBMCs or T cells enriched from blood (not recorded which). These receptors were collected from a woman younger than 35 who had recovered from COVID-19.

CDR3 bases: TGTGCCAGCAGCCAGGAGAGCGGAGCATTTCAAGAGACCCAGTACTTC. Translation: CASSQESGAFQETQYF. The chain recombines TRBV3-1 (or the pseudogene TRBV3-2) with TRBJ2-5, with D perhaps TRBD2 (5 bases). The V end was cut by 3 bases, the J end by 2 bases, with 16 bases between. CDR3 size: 16 residues. The V gene's germline CDR1 is LGHDT and CDR2 YNNKEL (reference sequence).

Turning to this clone: Other DNA sequences in this specimen translate into the identical CDR3. The chain joins TRBV18 to TRBJ1-1; 8 positions agree with TRBD1. The germline V gene has CDR1 KGHSH and CDR2 LQKENI. This CDR3 comprises 15 residues. Trimming took 3 bases from V and 2 from J; bases not matched to a gene: 5. The CDR3 reads CASSPRGQANTEAFF. CDR3 nucleotide sequence: TGTGCCAGCTCACCGCGGGGACAGGCAAACACTGAAGCTTTCTTT. Full variable domain (remainder filled in from reference TRBV18 and TRBJ1-1): NAGVMQNPRHLVRRRGQEARLRCSPMKGHSHVYWYRQLPEEGLKFMVYLQKENIIDESGMPKERFSAEFPKEGPSILRIQQVVRGDSAAYFCASSPRGQANTEAFFGQGTRLTVV.

The V gene is TRBV6-1, the J gene TRBJ2-4, with D perhaps TRBD1 (5 bases). This CDR3 is built from 12 residues. Germline assignment: CDR1 MNHNS and CDR2 SASEGT. Trimming cost V 2 bases and J 11 bases, with 10 bases left between them. The CDR3 sequence: CASSEPPGFQYF. CDR3 nucleotide sequence: TGTGCCAGCAGTGAACCCCCAGGGTTTCAGTACTTC.

This clone was picked up one time. The chain joins TRBV18 to TRBJ2-5; D is ambiguous. This CDR3 region has 13 residues. Germline loops: CDR1 KGHSH, CDR2 LQKENI. The ends were cut back, 6 bases at V and 1 base at J, with 9 bases in the middle. Written as DNA, the CDR3 is TGTGCCAGCTCTGGTTCTACCCAAGAGACCCAGTACTTC. Translated, it gives CASSGSTQETQYF. Using reference TRBV18 and TRBJ2-5 for the parts outside the CDR3, the full variable domain is NAGVMQNPRHLVRRRGQEARLRCSPMKGHSHVYWYRQLPEEGLKFMVYLQKENIIDESGMPKERFSAEFPKEGPSILRIQQVVRGDSAAYFCASSGSTQETQYFGPGTRLLVL.

The chain uses TRBV4-1 and TRBJ2-1; 14 bases agree with TRBD2. The CDR3 covers 17 residues. V lost 4 bases, J lost 3 bases, and 5 bases stayed unmatched. In germline, CDR1 is MGHRA, CDR2 YSYEKL. The CDR3 loop reads CASSRGTSGGIYNEQFF. Here the CDR3 DNA reads TGCGCCAGCAGCCGAGGGACTAGCGGGGGAATCTACAATGAGCAGTTCTTC.

In the case of this clone: Other DNA sequences from this sample encode an identical CDR3 as well. As DNA, the CDR3 is TGCAGCGTTCCCGACAGAGACTATGGCTACACCTTC. It translates to CSVPDRDYGYTF. This chain joins TRBV29-1 and TRBJ1-2; D possibly corresponds to TRBD1 (5 bases). Germline V lookup: CDR1 SQVTM, CDR2 ANQGSEA. Trimming stripped 5 bases from V and 3 bases from J, with 10 bases between. This CDR3 is 12 amino acids long.

This chain joins TRBV4-2 and TRBJ2-3; 7 positions agree with TRBD1. The trim removed 1 base at V and 2 bases at J, leaving 9 bases unmatched. This CDR3 region has 17 residues. The germline CDR1 and CDR2 sequences are LGHNA and YNFKEQ. The CDR3 here is CASSQADRDRLTDTQYF. The DNA of the CDR3 is TGTGCCAGCAGCCAAGCTGACCGGGACAGACTCACAGATACGCAGTATTTT.

V is TRBV19 and J is TRBJ2-2; 7 nucleotides match TRBD1. J gave up 7 bases and V 5 bases, and 13 bases lay outside the gene matches. Germline V CDR1 and CDR2: LNHDA, SQIVND (reference sequence). The CDR3 length is 16 residues. The CDR3 protein is CASSVTSTGSGGELFF. For the CDR3, the DNA is TGTGCCAGTAGTGTTACCTCGACAGGGAGTGGCGGGGAGCTGTTTTTT.

This sequence joins TRBV3-1 (or the pseudogene TRBV3-2) and TRBJ2-4, with D hard to call. Germline CDR1 reads LGHDT; CDR2 reads YNNKEL (reference sequence). The V end was cut by 3 bases, the J end by 0 bases, with 9 bases between. The CDR3 contains 15 residues. The CDR3 reads CASSHGTLAKNIQYF. The CDR3 coding sequence is TGTGCCAGCAGCCATGGCACGTTAGCCAAAAACATTCAGTACTTC.

The chain recombines TRBV18 with TRBJ2-2; 11 bases agree with TRBD2. The CDR3 runs to 17 residues. The germline V gene encodes CDR1 KGHSH and CDR2 LQKENI. Unmatched junction bases numbered 7, after V lost 0 bases and J lost 7 bases. CDR3: CASSPPTLAGGHGELFF. The CDR3 region has the DNA TGTGCCAGCTCACCACCGACGCTAGCGGGAGGCCACGGGGAGCTGTTTTTT.

V is TRBV28 and J is TRBJ1-2; 9 positions agree with TRBD1. This CDR3 has 16 residues. Germline-derived CDR1 and CDR2 are MDHEN and SYDVKM. Trimming removed 6 bases from V and 3 bases from J; junction bases left unmatched: 11. The CDR3 nucleotides read TGTGCCAGCAGCTCTCCCGGGACAGGGTCGGACTATGGCTACACCTTC. It specifies CASSSPGTGSDYGYTF.

The chain combines TRBV29-1 with TRBJ1-5, with a possible D match to TRBD1 (5 bases). The CDR3 loop spans 14 amino acids. Germline V gene sequence: CDR1 SQVTM, CDR2 ANQGSEA. V was shortened by 5 bases and J by 1 base, with 12 bases between the two germline ends. CDR3 nucleotides: TGCAGCGTTAGGGTAGGGGCGAGCAATCAGCCCCAGCATTTT. Translating gives CSVRVGASNQPQHF. The full variable domain, its missing parts supplied by reference TRBV29-1 and TRBJ1-5, is SAVISQKPSRDICQRGTSLTIQCQVDSQVTMMFWYRQQPGQSLTLIATANQGSEATYESGFVIDKFPISRPNLTFSTLTVSNMSPEDSSIYLCSVRVGASNQPQHFGDGTRLSIL.

Only one count was recorded for this clone. The CDR3 spells CASSPSVSYEQYF. For the CDR3, the DNA is TGTGCCAGCTCACCTAGCGTCTCCTACGAGCAGTACTTC. The rearrangement uses TRBV18 and TRBJ2-7; a weak D match, TRBD2 (5 bases). V gave up 3 bases and J gave up 0 bases, with 6 bases separating them. CDR1 KGHSH and CDR2 LQKENI come from the germline V gene. The CDR3 totals 13 residues.

The chain couples TRBV18 to TRBJ1-2; TRBD1 might be the D (6 bases). Looked up from germline, CDR1 is KGHSH and CDR2 is LQKENI. The CDR3 consists of 17 residues. V gave up 5 bases and J gave up 4 bases, with 23 bases separating them. The CDR3 DNA sequence: TGTGCCAGCTCATCCCCGGGACATAACGAGGGAATCTATGGCTACACCTTC. Its translation is CASSSPGHNEGIYGYTF.

This sequence joins TRBV5-1 and TRBJ1-5; no reliable D call. V lost 0 bases, J lost 5 bases, and 6 bases lay in between. Germline CDR1 is SGHRS and CDR2 is YFSETQ. The CDR3 contains 13 residues. CDR3 in amino acids: CASSLDTYQPQHF. The CDR3 bases are TGCGCCAGCAGCTTGGACACCTATCAGCCCCAGCATTTT.

The V and J genes are TRBV28 and TRBJ1-2, with TRBD1 identical over 8 bases. The trim removed 4 bases at V and 7 bases at J, leaving 5 bases unmatched. Germline lookup yields CDR1 MDHEN and CDR2 SYDVKM. This CDR3 comprises 13 residues. The DNA of the CDR3 is TGTGCCAGCAGTTACGACAGGGGCCTTGGCTACACCTTC. It encodes CASSYDRGLGYTF.

The chain carries TRBV9 and TRBJ2-7, with TRBD1 as a possible D gene (6 bases). V lost 4 bases to trimming and J lost 6 bases, with 14 bases between them. This CDR3 is 13 amino acids long. CDR1 is SGDLS, CDR2 YYNGEE, per germline. The CDR3 DNA follows: TGTGCCAGCAGCATACAACAGGGAAGCGAGCAGTACTTC. Translated, it gives CASSIQQGSEQYF.

The V and J genes are TRBV27 and TRBJ2-1, with 8 bases matching TRBD2. V gave up 6 bases and J gave up 8 bases; unmatched junction bases: 3. Germline CDR1 and CDR2: MNHEY and SMNVEV (reference sequence). The CDR3 runs 12 residues. This CDR3 reads CASRGLVYEQFF. DNA for the CDR3: TGTGCCAGCAGGGGACTAGTGTATGAGCAGTTCTTC.

The count of this clone is one. The V call is TRBV3-1 (or the pseudogene TRBV3-2), the J call TRBJ2-7; 7 bases agree with TRBD1. Trimming cost V 4 bases and J 0 bases; bases outside gene matches: 9. Germline CDR1 is LGHDT and CDR2 is YNNKEL (reference sequence). This CDR3 region has 16 residues. The CDR3 DNA is TGTGCCAGCAGCCCATCTGACAGGGCGTACTCCTACGAGCAGTACTTC. Amino acids: CASSPSDRAYSYEQYF.

V and J are TRBV28 and TRBJ2-7, with 7 bases that match TRBD2. CDR1 and CDR2 from the germline V gene are MDHEN and SYDVKM. V lost 5 bases to trimming and J lost 5 bases; unmatched junction nucleotides: 9. This CDR3 spans 14 amino acids. CDR3 protein: CASSAAGEIHEQYF. For the CDR3, the DNA is TGTGCCAGCAGTGCTGCGGGAGAGATCCACGAGCAGTACTTC.

The chain joins TRBV5-4 to TRBJ1-2; 8 bases are shared with TRBD1. The germline V gene has CDR1 SGHNT and CDR2 YYREEE (reference sequence). This CDR3 contains 15 residues. V shed 2 bases, J shed 3 bases, and the junction held 6 bases outside the gene matches. The CDR3 loop is CASSFPGGADYGYTF. The DNA for the CDR3 is TGTGCCAGCAGCTTTCCAGGGGGCGCAGACTATGGCTACACCTTC. The variable domain in full, completed from reference TRBV5-4 and TRBJ1-2, reads ETGVTQSPTHLIKTRGQQVTLRCSSQSGHNTVSWYQQALGQGPQFIFQYYREEENGRGNFPPRFSGLQFPNYSSELNVNALELDDSALYLCASSFPGGADYGYTFGSGTRLTVV.

As to this clone: Other DNA sequences in the sample encode the same CDR3. CDR3 protein: CASISGSSYNEQFF. CDR3 in DNA: TGTGCCAGCATCAGCGGGAGCTCCTACAATGAGCAGTTCTTC. The genes are TRBV28 and TRBJ2-1; 8 bases agree with TRBD2. Unmatched junction bases numbered 2, after V lost 7 bases and J lost 0 bases. The CDR3 covers 14 residues. Germline CDR1 is MDHEN and CDR2 is SYDVKM.

J is TRBJ2-5 and V is TRBV28; weak D call: TRBD1 (5 bases). Germline V gene sequence: CDR1 MDHEN, CDR2 SYDVKM. This CDR3 contains 12 residues. The V gene lost 9 bases and the J gene lost 4 bases, with 12 bases spanning the gap. CDR3 loop: CASTTGPETQYF. CDR3 nucleotides: TGTGCCAGTACCACAGGCCCAGAGACCCAGTACTTC.

In this sample, this clone turned up once. V and J are TRBV12-5 and TRBJ2-7; a weak D match, TRBD1 (5 bases). CDR1 and CDR2 (germline): LGHNT, FRNRAP. This CDR3 is built from 12 residues. The V gene lost 1 base and the J gene lost 6 bases, with 7 bases spanning the gap. DNA for the CDR3: TGTGCTAGTGGTTTGGGGGGCGCCGAGCAGTACTTC. It specifies CASGLGGAEQYF.